This T cell receptor beta chain is drawn from a study of T cells in Graves' hyperthyroidism and ophthalmopathy. The overall study: Peripheral blood was acquired at first diagnosis, ahead of any therapy whatsoever.

The authors obtained PBMCs from about 9 ml of fresh peripheral blood. This CDR3 has 17 residues. V shed 7 bases and J shed 4 bases, with 23 bases lying between them. RNA transcripts were the template for amplifying TCR beta CDR3 regions. Primed by the HTBI set, a first-round RT-PCR was run on the TCR CDR3. TCRdb reanalysed the multiplex PCR reads using MiXCR and keeps one entry per CDR3 protein. The top ten hold about 5% of the sample, which has approximately 420,000 distinct CDR3 sequences, 12% to 15% seen once. The chain recombines TRBV12-3 or TRBV12-4 with TRBJ1-3; D is perhaps TRBD1 (6 bases). The sequence came from a woman aged 18-29 years with Graves' hyperthyroidism. Sequencing input: blood. The CDR3 reads CASTLRVGSGAGNTIYF. In DNA form, the CDR3 reads TGTGCCAGCACCCTAAGGGTCGGATCGGGGGCAGGAAACACCATATATTTT.